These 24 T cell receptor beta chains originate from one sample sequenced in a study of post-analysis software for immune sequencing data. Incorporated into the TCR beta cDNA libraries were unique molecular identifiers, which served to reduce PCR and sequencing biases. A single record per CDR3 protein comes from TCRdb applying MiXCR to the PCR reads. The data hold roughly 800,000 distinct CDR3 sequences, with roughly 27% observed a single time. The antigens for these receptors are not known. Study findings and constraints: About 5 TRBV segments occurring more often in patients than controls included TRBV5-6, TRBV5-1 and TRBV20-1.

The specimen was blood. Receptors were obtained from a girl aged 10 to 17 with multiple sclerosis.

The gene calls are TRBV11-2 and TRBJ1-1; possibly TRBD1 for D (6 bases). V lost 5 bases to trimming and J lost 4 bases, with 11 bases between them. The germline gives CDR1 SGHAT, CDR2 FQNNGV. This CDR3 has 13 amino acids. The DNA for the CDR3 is TGTGCCAGCAGCCTCCAGACAGGCACTGAAGCTTTCTTT. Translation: CASSLQTGTEAFF. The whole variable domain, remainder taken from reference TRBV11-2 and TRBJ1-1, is EAGVAQSPRYKIIEKRQSVAFWCNPISGHATLYWYQQILGQGPKLLIQFQNNGVVDDSQLPKDRFSAERLKGVDSTLKIQPAKLEDSAVYLCASSLQTGTEAFFGQGTRLTVV.

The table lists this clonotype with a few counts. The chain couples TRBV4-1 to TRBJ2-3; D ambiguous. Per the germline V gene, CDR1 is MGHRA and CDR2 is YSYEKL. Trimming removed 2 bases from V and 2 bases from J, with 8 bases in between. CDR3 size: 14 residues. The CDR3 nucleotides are TGCGCCAGCAGCCAACCCGGCTACACAGATACGCAGTATTTT. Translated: CASSQPGYTDTQYF.

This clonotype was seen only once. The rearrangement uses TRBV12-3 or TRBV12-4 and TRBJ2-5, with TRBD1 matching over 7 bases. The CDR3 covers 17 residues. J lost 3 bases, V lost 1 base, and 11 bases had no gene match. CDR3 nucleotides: TGTGCCAGCAGTTTAGGTCCAGGGGGAGCGAGGAAAGAGACCCAGTACTTC. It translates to CASSLGPGGARKETQYF.

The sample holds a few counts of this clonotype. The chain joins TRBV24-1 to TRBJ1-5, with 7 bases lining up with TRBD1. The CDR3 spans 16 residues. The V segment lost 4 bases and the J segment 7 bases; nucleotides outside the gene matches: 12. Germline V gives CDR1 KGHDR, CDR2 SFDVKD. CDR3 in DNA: TGTGCCACCAGTGACCCCCGGACAGGATTAAGACAGCCCCAGCATTTT. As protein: CATSDPRTGLRQPQHF.

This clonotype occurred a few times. The chain's CDR3 is CATSRELGQPYEQYF. The CDR3 DNA reads TGTGCCACCAGCAGAGAACTTGGACAGCCCTACGAGCAGTACTTC. The genes are TRBV15 and TRBJ2-7, with a weak D call TRBD1 (6 bases). This CDR3 is built from 15 residues. Germline V gives CDR1 LNHNV, CDR2 YYDKDF (reference sequence). Between the trimmed V and J ends, which lost 0 bases and 2 bases, there was a span of 11 bases.

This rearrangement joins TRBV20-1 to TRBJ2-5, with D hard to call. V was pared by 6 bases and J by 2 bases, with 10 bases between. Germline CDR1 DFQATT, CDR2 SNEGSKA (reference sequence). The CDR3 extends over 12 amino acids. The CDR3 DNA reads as TGCAGTGCGGGCATGTGGCAAGAGACCCAGTACTTC. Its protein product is CSAGMWQETQYF.

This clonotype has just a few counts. CDR3 residues: CAIRGQTSYGYTF. In DNA, the CDR3 is TGTGCCATCAGAGGACAGACCAGCTATGGCTACACCTTC. The genes are TRBV10-3 and TRBJ1-2, with D possibly TRBD1 on 6 matching bases. The V gene lost 6 bases and the J gene lost 4 bases, with 12 bases spanning the gap. Germline V gene data show CDR1 as ENHRY and CDR2 as SYGVKD. The CDR3 runs to 13 residues.

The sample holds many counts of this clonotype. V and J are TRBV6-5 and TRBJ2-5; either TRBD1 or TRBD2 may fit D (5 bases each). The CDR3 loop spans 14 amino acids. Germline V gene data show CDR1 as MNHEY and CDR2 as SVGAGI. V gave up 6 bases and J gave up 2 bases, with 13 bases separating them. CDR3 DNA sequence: TGTGCCAGCAGCCAGGGACGGCTTCAAGAGACCCAGTACTTC. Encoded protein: CASSQGRLQETQYF.

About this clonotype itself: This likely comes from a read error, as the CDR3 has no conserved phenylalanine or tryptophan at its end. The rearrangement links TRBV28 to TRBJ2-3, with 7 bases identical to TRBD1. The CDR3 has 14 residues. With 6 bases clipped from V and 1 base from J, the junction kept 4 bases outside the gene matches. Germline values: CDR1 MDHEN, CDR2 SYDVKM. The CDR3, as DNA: TGTGCCAGCAGCGAAACAGGGGGCACAGATACGCAGTATTTG. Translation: CASSETGGTDTQYL.

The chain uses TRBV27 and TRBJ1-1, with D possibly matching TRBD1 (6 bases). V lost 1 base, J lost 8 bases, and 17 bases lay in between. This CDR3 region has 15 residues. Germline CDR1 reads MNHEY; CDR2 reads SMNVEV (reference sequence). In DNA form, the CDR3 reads TGTGCCAGCAGTTTATACCCCACGGGCAGGGGCGAAGCTTTCTTT. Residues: CASSLYPTGRGEAFF.

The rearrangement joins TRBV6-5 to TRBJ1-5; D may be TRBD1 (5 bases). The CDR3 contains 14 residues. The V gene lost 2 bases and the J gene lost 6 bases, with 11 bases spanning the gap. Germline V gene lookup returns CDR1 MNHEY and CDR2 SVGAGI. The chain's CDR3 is CASSYQGGSQPQHF. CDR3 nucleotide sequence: TGTGCCAGCAGTTACCAGGGAGGATCTCAGCCCCAGCATTTT.

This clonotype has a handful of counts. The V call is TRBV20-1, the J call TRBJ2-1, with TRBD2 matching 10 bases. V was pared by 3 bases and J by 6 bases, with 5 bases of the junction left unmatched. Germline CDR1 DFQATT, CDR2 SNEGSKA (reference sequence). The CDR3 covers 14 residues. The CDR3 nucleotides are TGCAGTGCTAGTAAGGCTAGCGGGAGCAATGAGCAGTTCTTC. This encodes CSASKASGSNEQFF.

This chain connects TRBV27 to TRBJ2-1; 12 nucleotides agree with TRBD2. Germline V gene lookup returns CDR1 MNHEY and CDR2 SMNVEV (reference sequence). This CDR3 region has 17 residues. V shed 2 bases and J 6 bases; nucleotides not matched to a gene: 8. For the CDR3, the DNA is TGTGCCAGCAGTTTAAAGGTACTAGCGGGGGGCCTCAATGAGCAGTTCTTC. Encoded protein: CASSLKVLAGGLNEQFF.

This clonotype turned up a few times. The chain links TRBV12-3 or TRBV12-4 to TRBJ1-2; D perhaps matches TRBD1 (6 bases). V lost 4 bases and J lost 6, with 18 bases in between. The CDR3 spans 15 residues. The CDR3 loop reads CASSSRLQGVDGYTF. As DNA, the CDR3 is TGTGCCAGCAGTTCAAGACTACAGGGAGTGGATGGCTACACCTTC.

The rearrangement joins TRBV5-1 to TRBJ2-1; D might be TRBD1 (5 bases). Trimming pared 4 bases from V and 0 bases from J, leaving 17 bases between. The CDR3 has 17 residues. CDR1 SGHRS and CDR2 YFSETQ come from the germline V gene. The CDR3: CASSVRGHESSYNEQFF. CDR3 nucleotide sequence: TGCGCCAGCAGCGTAAGAGGACACGAGAGCTCCTACAATGAGCAGTTCTTC.

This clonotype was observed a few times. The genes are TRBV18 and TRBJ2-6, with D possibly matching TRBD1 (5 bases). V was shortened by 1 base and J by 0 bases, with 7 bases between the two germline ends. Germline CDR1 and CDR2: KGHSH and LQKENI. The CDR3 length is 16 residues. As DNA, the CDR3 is TGTGCCAGCTCACCACTTCAGGGCTCTGGGGCCAACGTCCTGACTTTC. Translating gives CASSPLQGSGANVLTF. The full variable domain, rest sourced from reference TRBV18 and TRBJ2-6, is NAGVMQNPRHLVRRRGQEARLRCSPMKGHSHVYWYRQLPEEGLKFMVYLQKENIIDESGMPKERFSAEFPKEGPSILRIQQVVRGDSAAYFCASSPLQGSGANVLTFGAGSRLTVL.

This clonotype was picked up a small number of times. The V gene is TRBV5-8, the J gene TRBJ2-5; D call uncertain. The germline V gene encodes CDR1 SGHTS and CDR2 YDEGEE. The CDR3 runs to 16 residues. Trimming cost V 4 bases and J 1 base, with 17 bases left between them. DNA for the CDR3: TGTGCCAGCAGCGCCCCCTCGACCACGTGCCAAGAGACCCAGTACTTC. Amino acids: CASSAPSTTCQETQYF.

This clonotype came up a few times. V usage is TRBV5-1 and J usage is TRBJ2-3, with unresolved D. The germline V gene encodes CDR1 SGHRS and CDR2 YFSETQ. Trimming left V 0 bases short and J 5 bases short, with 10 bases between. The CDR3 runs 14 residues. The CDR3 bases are TGCGCCAGCAGCTTGGCGGCCCAGCTAGATACGCAGTATTTT. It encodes CASSLAAQLDTQYF. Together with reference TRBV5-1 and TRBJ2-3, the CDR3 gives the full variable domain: KAGVTQTPRYLIKTRGQQVTLSCSPISGHRSVSWYQQTPGQGLQFLFEYFSETQRNKGNFPGRFSGRQFSNSRSEMNVSTLELGDSALYLCASSLAAQLDTQYFGPGTRLTVL.

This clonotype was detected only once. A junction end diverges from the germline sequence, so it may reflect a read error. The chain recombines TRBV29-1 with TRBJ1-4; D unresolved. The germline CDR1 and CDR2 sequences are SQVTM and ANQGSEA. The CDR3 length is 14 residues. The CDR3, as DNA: TGCAGCGTTGGGTCCGGCGGAACTAATGAAAAACCGTTTTTT. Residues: CSVGSGGTNEKPFF. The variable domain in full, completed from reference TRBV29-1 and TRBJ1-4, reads SAVISQKPSRDICQRGTSLTIQCQVDSQVTMMFWYRQQPGQSLTLIATANQGSEATYESGFVIDKFPISRPNLTFSTLTVSNMSPEDSSIYLCSVGSGGTNEKPFFGSGTQLSVL.

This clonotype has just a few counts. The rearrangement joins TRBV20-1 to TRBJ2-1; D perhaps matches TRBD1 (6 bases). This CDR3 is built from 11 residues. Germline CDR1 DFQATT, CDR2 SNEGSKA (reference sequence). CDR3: CSGPGAVEQFF. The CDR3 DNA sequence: TGCAGCGGTCCAGGGGCCGTTGAGCAGTTCTTC.

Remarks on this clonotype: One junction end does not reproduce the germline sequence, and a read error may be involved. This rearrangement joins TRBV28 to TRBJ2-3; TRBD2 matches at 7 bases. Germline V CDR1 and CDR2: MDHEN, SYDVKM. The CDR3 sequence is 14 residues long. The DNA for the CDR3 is TGTGCCTGCAGTTTGCTGGGGAGGGCAGATACGCAGTATTTT. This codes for CACSLLGRADTQYF.

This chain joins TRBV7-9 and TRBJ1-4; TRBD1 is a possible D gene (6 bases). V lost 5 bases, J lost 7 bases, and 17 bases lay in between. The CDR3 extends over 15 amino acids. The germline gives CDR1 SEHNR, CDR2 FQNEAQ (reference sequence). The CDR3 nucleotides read TGTGCCAGCAGCCCAGGGGCACAGGGTTCTGAAAAACTGTTTTTT. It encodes CASSPGAQGSEKLFF. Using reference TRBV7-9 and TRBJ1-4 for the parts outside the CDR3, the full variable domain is DTGVSQNPRHKITKRGQNVTFRCDPISEHNRLYWYRQTLGQGPEFLTYFQNEAQLEKSRLLSDRFSAERPKGSFSTLEIQRTEQGDSAMYLCASSPGAQGSEKLFFGSGTQLSVL.

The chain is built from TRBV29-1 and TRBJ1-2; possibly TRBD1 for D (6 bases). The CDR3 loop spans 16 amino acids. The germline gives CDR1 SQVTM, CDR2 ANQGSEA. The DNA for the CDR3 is TGCTGCGCGAGCCCCAGAAAACAGGGACTCTATGTCGGCTACACCTTC. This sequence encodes CCASPRKQGLYVGYTF.

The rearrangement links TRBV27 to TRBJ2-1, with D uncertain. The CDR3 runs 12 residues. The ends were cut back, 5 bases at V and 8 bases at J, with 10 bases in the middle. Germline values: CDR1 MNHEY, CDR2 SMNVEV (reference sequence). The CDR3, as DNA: TGTGCCAGCAGTAATAGGGTCGATGAGCAGTTCTTC. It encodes CASSNRVDEQFF.